A selection of T cell receptor beta chains follows, all from one sample in a study of cytomegalovirus exposure and HLA in healthy donors. The protocol was immunoSEQ multiplex PCR, while the TCRdb copy is restricted to in-frame clones and leaves out a portion. Of approximately 110,000 clones listed, roughly 70% are singletons. The sample comprised PBMCs. These TCRs come from a man in his forties or fifties in good health and CMV-seronegative. The conserved cysteine and the conserved F or W are not part of the CDR3 here.

J gene	V gene	CDR3 protein
TRBJ1-2	TRBV18	ASSQFRQGDGYGYT
TRBJ1-1	TRBV18	ASSPGQNTEAF
TRBJ2-7	TRBV7-3	ASRETGSYEQY
TRBJ2-2	TRBV5-8	ASSPLGGWTGELF
TRBJ1-1	TRBV2	AGDRGQGTEAF
TRBJ1-1	TRBV25-1	ASSPIRGKNTEAF
TRBJ2-1	TRBV4-2	ASSYQIKQTSYNEQF
TRBJ2-4	TRBV6-1	ASRDMIAKNIQY
TRBJ1-2	TRBV19	ASNPRGWHSGYT
TRBJ1-5	TRBV28	ASSFARSNQPQH
TRBJ2-3	TRBV29-1	SVESSGGPVDTQY
TRBJ1-1	TRBV28	ASSLGGGRTEAF
TRBJ2-7	TRBV6-5	ASRGGLAGVRQY
TRBJ2-7	TRBV5-1	ASRWGLTYEQY
TRBJ2-7	TRBV6-5	ASSYRGAYEQY
TRBJ1-4	TRBV4-1	ASSQLIQGLTNEKLF
TRBJ2-7	TRBV14	ASSLGTTLPYEQY
TRBJ2-1	TRBV7-9	ASSGSNEQF
TRBJ1-1	TRBV29-1	SSETGDTEAF
TRBJ2-1	TRBV15	ATSRGGRTGLNNEQF
TRBJ1-1	TRBV6-5	ASSYSRGLNTEAF
TRBJ2-2	TRBV18	ASSATSGGTGELF
TRBJ2-1	TRBV5-6	ASSFMIRGGNEQF
TRBJ1-4	TRBV5-1	ASSPRGGDNEKLF